These 10 T cell receptor beta chains share one sample of origin, sequenced in a study of T cell responses to AZD1222 COVID-19 vaccine. Repertoires were generated with immunoSEQ multiplex PCR, while TCRdb's copy carries only in-frame clones and drops some. The table lists roughly 190,000 clones, around 90% of them singletons, with around 3.6% in the top ten. The sequencing here drew on peripheral blood, taken 28 days after the second dose of the MenACWY control vaccine. Receptors were obtained from an adult who received the MenACWY meningococcal vaccine as a control.

J is TRBJ2-2 and V is TRBV3-1 (or the pseudogene TRBV3-2), with 8 bases lining up with TRBD1. V lost 4 bases and J lost 4; bases outside the gene matches: 5. The length of the CDR3 is 15 residues. Germline-derived CDR1 and CDR2 are LGHDT and YNNKEL (reference sequence). The CDR3, as DNA: TGTGCCAGCAGCCCGAACAGGGGGGTCACCGGGGAGCTGTTTTTT. This translates into CASSPNRGVTGELFF.

V usage is TRBV6-5 and J usage is TRBJ1-6, with 9 bases matching TRBD1. The CDR3 has 13 residues. V dropped 8 bases and J dropped 9; count of bases not matched to a gene: 5. The germline gives CDR1 MNHEY, CDR2 SVGAGI. CDR3 sequence reads: CASRGDRASPLHF. The CDR3 DNA follows: TGTGCCAGCCGGGGGGACAGGGCTTCACCCCTCCACTTT.

In its sample, this clone was seen once. This chain joins TRBV18 and TRBJ1-5, with 9 bases fitting TRBD1. Looked up from germline, CDR1 is KGHSH and CDR2 is LQKENI. The CDR3 runs to 15 residues. With V trimmed by 2 bases and J by 6 bases, 5 bases remained unmatched. CDR3 DNA: TGTGCCAGCTCACCAGGGGACAGGGTAGGTCAGCCCCAGCATTTT. Encoded protein: CASSPGDRVGQPQHF. The variable domain in full, with the rest retrieved from reference TRBV18 and TRBJ1-5, is NAGVMQNPRHLVRRRGQEARLRCSPMKGHSHVYWYRQLPEEGLKFMVYLQKENIIDESGMPKERFSAEFPKEGPSILRIQQVVRGDSAAYFCASSPGDRVGQPQHFGDGTRLSIL.

The table lists this clone with a few counts. The chain is built from TRBV4-1 and TRBJ1-2, with 7 positions matching TRBD1. Germline values: CDR1 MGHRA, CDR2 YSYEKL. The J segment lost 8 bases and the V segment lost 0 bases, leaving 18 bases of the junction unmatched. The CDR3 consists of 18 residues. The CDR3 coding sequence is TGCGCCAGCAGCCAAGATACCCTCTCTATTGACAGGGAGAGAGGCTACACCTTC. This translates into CASSQDTLSIDRERGYTF.

The gene calls are TRBV21-1 and TRBJ2-1; the table's D call of TRBD1 was not tested on the DNA. TRBV21-1 is a listed pseudogene. The CDR3 covers 14 residues. The DNA of the CDR3 is TGTGCCAGCTTACCAGGGCGCGAGTACAATGAGCAGTTCTTC. The encoded protein is CASLPGREYNEQFF.

This clone was seen a few times. Here the CDR3 reads CASSLSPGGRNTEAFF. CDR3 in DNA: TGTGCCAGCAGCTTATCCCCAGGGGGGCGGAACACTGAAGCTTTCTTT. V and J are TRBV11-3 and TRBJ1-1; TRBD1 matches 7 bases. V lost 2 bases to trimming and J lost 1 base; unmatched junction nucleotides: 7. The CDR3 is 16 amino acids. Germline V gene sequence: CDR1 SGHNT, CDR2 YENEEA. Complete variable domain (other parts from reference TRBV11-3 and TRBJ1-1): EAGVVQSPRYKIIEKKQPVAFWCNPISGHNTLYWYLQNLGQGPELLIRYENEEAVDDSQLPKDRFSAERLKGVDSTLKIQPAELGDSAVYLCASSLSPGGRNTEAFFGQGTRLTVV.

The chain has TRBV7-2 and TRBJ2-4; D is ambiguous. This CDR3 has 15 amino acids. V lost 1 base, J lost 0 bases, and 7 bases lay in between. Germline V gene lookup returns CDR1 SGHTA and CDR2 FQGNSA. In nucleotides, the CDR3 is TGTGCCAGCAGCTTAGTGGCAGAAGCCAAAAACATTCAGTACTTC. Translation: CASSLVAEAKNIQYF. The full variable domain, in which reference TRBV7-2 and TRBJ2-4 provide the parts outside the CDR3, is GAGVSQSPSNKVTEKGKDVELRCDPISGHTALYWYRQSLGQGLEFLIYFQGNSAPDKSGLPSDRFSAERTGGSVSTLTIQRTQQEDSAVYLCASSLVAEAKNIQYFGAGTRLSVL.

The rearrangement links TRBV7-9 to TRBJ2-7, with D unclear. CDR3 length equals 12 residues. Between the trimmed V and J ends, which lost 4 bases and 4 bases, there was a span of 8 bases. CDR1 SEHNR and CDR2 FQNEAQ come from the germline V gene (reference sequence). DNA of the CDR3: TGTGCCAGCAGCTACGACGGATACGAGCAGTACTTC. Its translation: CASSYDGYEQYF.

The chain is built from TRBV19 and TRBJ1-1, with D unclear. The V end was cut by 0 bases, the J end by 6 bases, with 17 bases between. Germline V gene data show CDR1 as LNHDA and CDR2 as SQIVND (reference sequence). This CDR3 has 16 amino acids. The CDR3 region has the DNA TGTGCCAGTAGTATAGACCGGGGAGCTCCGCGACCTGAAGCTTTCTTT. Amino acid sequence: CASSIDRGAPRPEAFF.

This chain links TRBV6-2 or TRBV6-3 with TRBJ2-2; D call uncertain. The germline gives CDR1 MNHEY, CDR2 SVGEGT. The CDR3 consists of 12 residues. Trimming shortened V by 2 bases and J by 4 bases, and 2 bases separated the two germline ends. The CDR3: CASSYTTGELFF. DNA for the CDR3: TGTGCCAGCAGTTACACCACCGGGGAGCTGTTTTTT.